This T cell receptor (beta chain) derives from a study of CD8+CD57+ T cells in acquired aplastic anemia. The CDR3 is made up of 15 amino acids. The V gene's germline CDR1 is SNHLY and CDR2 FYNNEI. The ends lost 10 bases at V and 3 bases at J; junction bases unmatched: 15. Selection for sequencing was limited to patients who had shown CD8+CD57+ cell expansion by flow cytometry. Template material for TCR beta VDJ and CDR3 profiling consisted of genomic DNA. TCRdb re-derived calls from the reads in MiXCR, one entry per CDR3 protein. The sample has fewer than 200,000 distinct CDR3 sequences, under 55% seen once.

The chain has TRBV2 and TRBJ2-7, with 7 bases matching TRBD2. Material for sequencing was sorted CD4+, CD8+, or CD8+CD57+ T cells (not recorded which) from PBMCs. This clonotype was obtained from a human donor with aplastic anemia. The DNA of the CDR3 is TGTGCCAATACCATACAGAGCGGGGTGGACTACGAGCAGTACTTC. The encoded protein is CANTIQSGVDYEQYF. Combining the CDR3 with reference TRBV2 and TRBJ2-7 gives the whole variable domain EPEVTQTPSHQVTQMGQEVILRCVPISNHLYFYWYRQILGQKVEFLVSFYNNEISEKSEIFDDQFSVERPDGSNFTLKIRSTKLEDSAMYFCANTIQSGVDYEQYFGPGTRLTVT.